The 7 T cell receptor beta chains reported below all come from one sample, sequenced in a study of cytomegalovirus exposure and HLA in healthy donors. Use of 60 Vbeta and 13 Jbeta primers characterized the PCR. Sequencing used immunoSEQ multiplex PCR; TCRdb keeps in-frame clones, though not all of them. The data show around 130,000 clones, around 70% seen once. Sequenced: PBMCs. These receptors were taken from a human donor in good health.

This clone came up once. The gene calls are TRBV20-1 and TRBJ2-1; no reliable D call. V dropped 3 bases and J dropped 9 bases, with 9 bases sitting between them. CDR3 length equals 11 residues. Germline assignment: CDR1 DFQATT and CDR2 SNEGSKA (reference sequence). The CDR3 region has the DNA TGCAGTGCTAGTACCTCGGTTGAGCAGTTCTTC. Translated: CSASTSVEQFF.

The genes are TRBV2 and TRBJ1-3; the D is unclear. The V and J ends lost 6 bases and 3 bases respectively, with 12 bases between them. CDR1 and CDR2 from the germline V gene are SNHLY and FYNNEI. The CDR3 contains 14 residues. As DNA, the CDR3 is TGTGCCAGCAGGGTTGGGCAAGGTGGAAACACCATATATTTT. Translation: CASRVGQGGNTIYF.

This clone has only a few counts. This chain connects TRBV7-9 to TRBJ1-5, with 7 positions matching TRBD1. V gave up 6 bases and J gave up 3 bases; unmatched junction bases: 5. Germline V lookup: CDR1 SEHNR, CDR2 FQNEAQ (reference sequence). The CDR3 consists of 14 residues. In DNA form, the CDR3 reads TGTGCCAGCAGTCAGACAGGGATCAATCAGCCCCAGCATTTT. It translates to CASSQTGINQPQHF.

The CDR3 is CASSLPTGELFF. CDR3 bases: TGTGCCAGCAGCCTCCCCACCGGGGAGCTGTTTTTT. The V gene is TRBV9, the J gene TRBJ2-2; D uncertain. Germline-derived CDR1 and CDR2 are SGDLS and YYNGEE. V was pared by 4 bases and J by 4 bases, with 5 bases between. The CDR3 contains 12 residues.

This clone was detected once. This chain links TRBV7-8 with TRBJ2-5; TRBD1 matches 9 bases. CDR3 size: 16 residues. The germline V gene has CDR1 SGHVS and CDR2 FQNEAQ. V lost 5 bases, J lost 5 bases, and 12 bases stayed unmatched. In DNA, the CDR3 is TGTGCCAGCAGCCCGATAGGACAGGGGAACGTGGAGACCCAGTACTTC. Encoded protein: CASSPIGQGNVETQYF.

The CDR3, as DNA: TGTGCCAGCATCCAATGGACAAGGCCTAACTATGGCTACACCTTC. Amino acid sequence: CASIQWTRPNYGYTF. This chain joins TRBV5-6 and TRBJ1-2; the D gene is possibly TRBD1 (5 bases). The V end was cut by 6 bases, the J end by 0 bases, with 15 bases between. Germline CDR1 reads SGHDT; CDR2 reads YYEEEE. The CDR3 spans 15 residues.

The gene calls are TRBV19 and TRBJ2-7; 9 positions match TRBD2. The V gene end was trimmed by 5 bases and the J gene end by 6 bases; junction bases not matched to a gene: 8. From germline, CDR1 is LNHDA and CDR2 SQIVND (reference sequence). The CDR3 runs to 14 residues. CDR3 region: CASSPLAGGVEQYF. The CDR3 DNA sequence: TGTGCCAGTAGTCCCCTTGCGGGAGGGGTCGAGCAGTACTTC.